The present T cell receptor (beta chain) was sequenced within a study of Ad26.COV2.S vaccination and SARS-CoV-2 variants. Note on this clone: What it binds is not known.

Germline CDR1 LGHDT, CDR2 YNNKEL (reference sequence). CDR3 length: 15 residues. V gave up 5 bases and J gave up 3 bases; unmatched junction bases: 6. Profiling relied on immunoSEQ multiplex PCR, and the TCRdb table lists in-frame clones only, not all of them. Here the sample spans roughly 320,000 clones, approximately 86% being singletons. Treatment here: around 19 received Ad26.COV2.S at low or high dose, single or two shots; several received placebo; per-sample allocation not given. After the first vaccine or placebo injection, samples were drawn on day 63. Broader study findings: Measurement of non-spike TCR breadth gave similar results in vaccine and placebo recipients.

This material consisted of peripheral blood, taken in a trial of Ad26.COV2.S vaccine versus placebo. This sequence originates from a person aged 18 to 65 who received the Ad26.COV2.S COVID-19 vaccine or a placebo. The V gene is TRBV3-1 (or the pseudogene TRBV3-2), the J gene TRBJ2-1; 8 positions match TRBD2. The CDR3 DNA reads TGTGCCAGCAGCGAAAGCGGGGGTGGCTACAATGAGCAGTTCTTC. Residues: CASSESGGGYNEQFF.